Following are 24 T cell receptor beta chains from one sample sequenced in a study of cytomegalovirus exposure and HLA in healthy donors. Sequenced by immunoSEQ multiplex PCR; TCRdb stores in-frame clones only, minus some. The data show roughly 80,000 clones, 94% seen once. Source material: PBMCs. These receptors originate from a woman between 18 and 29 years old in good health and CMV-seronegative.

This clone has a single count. The CDR3 loop reads CASSLGQREPDTQYF. For the CDR3, the DNA is TGTGCCAGCAGCCTCGGTCAGCGGGAGCCAGATACGCAGTATTTT. The chain combines TRBV11-3 with TRBJ2-3; 8 positions match TRBD2. V shed 5 bases and J 4 bases; nucleotides not matched to a gene: 8. The CDR3 has 15 residues. Germline CDR1 and CDR2: SGHNT and YENEEA.

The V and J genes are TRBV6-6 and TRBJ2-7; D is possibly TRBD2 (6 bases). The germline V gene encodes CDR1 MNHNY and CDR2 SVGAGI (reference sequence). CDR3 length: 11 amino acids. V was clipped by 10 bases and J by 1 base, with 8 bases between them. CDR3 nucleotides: TGTGCCATCGGGGGATCCTACGAGCAGTACTTC. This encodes CAIGGSYEQYF.

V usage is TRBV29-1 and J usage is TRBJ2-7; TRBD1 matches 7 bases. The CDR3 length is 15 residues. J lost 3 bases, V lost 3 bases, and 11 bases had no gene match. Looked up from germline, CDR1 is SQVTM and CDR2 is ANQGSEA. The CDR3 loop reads CSVDDRQGGFYEQYF. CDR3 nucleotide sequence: TGCAGCGTTGATGATAGACAGGGCGGTTTCTACGAGCAGTACTTC.

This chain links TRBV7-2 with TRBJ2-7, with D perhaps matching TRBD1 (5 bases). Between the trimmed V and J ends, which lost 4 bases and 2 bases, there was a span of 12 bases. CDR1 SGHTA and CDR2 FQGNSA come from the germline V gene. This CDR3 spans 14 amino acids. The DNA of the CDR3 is TGTGCCAGCAGCTCGGACATTAACACCTACGAGCAGTACTTC. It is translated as CASSSDINTYEQYF.

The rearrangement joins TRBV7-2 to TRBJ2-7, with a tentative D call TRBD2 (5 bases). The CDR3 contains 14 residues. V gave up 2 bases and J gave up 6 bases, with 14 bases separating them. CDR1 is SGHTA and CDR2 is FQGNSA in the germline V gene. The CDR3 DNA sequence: TGTGCCAGCAGCTTACTACGGGGTCGCGGCGAGCAGTACTTC. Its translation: CASSLLRGRGEQYF.

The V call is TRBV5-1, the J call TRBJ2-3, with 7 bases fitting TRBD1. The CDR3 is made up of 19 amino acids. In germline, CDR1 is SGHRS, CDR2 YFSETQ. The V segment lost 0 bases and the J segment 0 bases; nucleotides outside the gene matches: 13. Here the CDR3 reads CASSLVSVGGPPSTDTQYF. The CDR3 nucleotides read TGCGCCAGCAGCTTGGTCTCAGTAGGGGGCCCCCCTAGCACAGATACGCAGTATTTT.

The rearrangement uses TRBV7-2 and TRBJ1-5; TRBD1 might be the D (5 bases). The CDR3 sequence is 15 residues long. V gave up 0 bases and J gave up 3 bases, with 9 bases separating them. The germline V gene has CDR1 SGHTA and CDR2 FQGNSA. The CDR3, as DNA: TGTGCCAGCAGCTTAGCTAAGGGGTCCAATCAGCCCCAGCATTTT. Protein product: CASSLAKGSNQPQHF.

The CDR3 here is CASSASLGRGRETQYF. CDR3 nucleotides: TGTGCCAGCAGCGCTAGCCTCGGCCGCGGCAGGGAGACCCAGTACTTC. The chain joins TRBV7-8 to TRBJ2-5; tentatively, D is TRBD2 (5 bases). Germline V gene data show CDR1 as SGHVS and CDR2 as FQNEAQ. CDR3 length equals 16 residues. V lost 5 bases, J lost 5 bases, and 21 bases lay in between.

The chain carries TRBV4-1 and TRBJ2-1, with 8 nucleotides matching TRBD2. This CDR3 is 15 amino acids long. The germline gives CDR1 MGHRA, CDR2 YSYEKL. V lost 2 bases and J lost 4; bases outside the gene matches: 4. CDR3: CASSQIGGEYNEQFF. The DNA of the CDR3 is TGCGCCAGCAGCCAAATCGGGGGGGAGTACAATGAGCAGTTCTTC.

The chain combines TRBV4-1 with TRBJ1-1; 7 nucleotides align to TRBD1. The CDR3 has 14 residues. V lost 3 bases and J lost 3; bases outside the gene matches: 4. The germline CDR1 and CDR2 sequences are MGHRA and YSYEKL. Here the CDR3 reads CASSQDTGDTEAFF. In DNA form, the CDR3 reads TGCGCCAGCAGCCAGGATACAGGGGACACTGAAGCTTTCTTT.

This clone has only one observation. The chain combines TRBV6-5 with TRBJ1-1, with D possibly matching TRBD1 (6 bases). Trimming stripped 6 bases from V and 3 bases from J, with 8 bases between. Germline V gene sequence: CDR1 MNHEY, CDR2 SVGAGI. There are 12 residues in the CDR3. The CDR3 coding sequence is TGTGCCAGCAGACGGACAGACACTGAAGCTTTCTTT. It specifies CASRRTDTEAFF.

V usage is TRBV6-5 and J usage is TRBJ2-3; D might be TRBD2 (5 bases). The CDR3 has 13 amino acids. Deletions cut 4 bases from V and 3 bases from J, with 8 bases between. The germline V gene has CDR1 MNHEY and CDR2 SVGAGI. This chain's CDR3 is CASSFGETDTQYF. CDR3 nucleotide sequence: TGTGCCAGCAGTTTCGGGGAAACAGATACGCAGTATTTT.

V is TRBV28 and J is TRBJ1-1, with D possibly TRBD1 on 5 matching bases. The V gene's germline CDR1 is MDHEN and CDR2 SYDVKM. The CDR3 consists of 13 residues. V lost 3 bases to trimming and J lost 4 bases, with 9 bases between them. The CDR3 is CASSLAGPTEAFF. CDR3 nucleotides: TGTGCCAGCAGTTTGGCAGGGCCCACTGAAGCTTTCTTT.

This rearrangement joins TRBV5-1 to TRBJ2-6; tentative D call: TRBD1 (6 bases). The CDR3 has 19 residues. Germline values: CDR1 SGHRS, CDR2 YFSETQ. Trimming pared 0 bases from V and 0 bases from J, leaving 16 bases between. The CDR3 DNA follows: TGCGCCAGCAGCTTGGCGGCCAGGGGAGATTACTCTGGGGCCAACGTCCTGACTTTC. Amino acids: CASSLAARGDYSGANVLTF.

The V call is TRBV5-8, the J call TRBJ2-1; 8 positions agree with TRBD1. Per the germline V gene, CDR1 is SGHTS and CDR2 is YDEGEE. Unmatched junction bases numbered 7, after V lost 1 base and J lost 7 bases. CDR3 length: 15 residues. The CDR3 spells CASSLYTGGRNEQFF. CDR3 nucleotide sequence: TGTGCCAGCAGCTTGTACACAGGGGGTCGGAATGAGCAGTTCTTC.

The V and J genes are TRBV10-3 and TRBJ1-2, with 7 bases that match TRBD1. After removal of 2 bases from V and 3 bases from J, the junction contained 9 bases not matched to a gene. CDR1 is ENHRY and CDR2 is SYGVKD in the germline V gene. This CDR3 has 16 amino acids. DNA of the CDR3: TGTGCCATCAGTGAGCGTGGGACAGCTGATGACTATGGCTACACCTTC. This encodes CAISERGTADDYGYTF.

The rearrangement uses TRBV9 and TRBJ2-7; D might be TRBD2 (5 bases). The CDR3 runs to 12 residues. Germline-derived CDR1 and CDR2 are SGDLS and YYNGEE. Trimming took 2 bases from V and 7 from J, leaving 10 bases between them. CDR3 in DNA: TGTGCCAGCAGCGTCGGGGAAGGGGAGCAGTACTTC. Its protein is CASSVGEGEQYF.

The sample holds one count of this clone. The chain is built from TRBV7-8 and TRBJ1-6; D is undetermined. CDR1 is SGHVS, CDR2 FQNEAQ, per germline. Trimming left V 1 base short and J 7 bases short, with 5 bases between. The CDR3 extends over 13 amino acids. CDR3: CASSLGQNSPLHF. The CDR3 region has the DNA TGTGCCAGCAGCTTAGGTCAGAATTCACCCCTCCACTTT.

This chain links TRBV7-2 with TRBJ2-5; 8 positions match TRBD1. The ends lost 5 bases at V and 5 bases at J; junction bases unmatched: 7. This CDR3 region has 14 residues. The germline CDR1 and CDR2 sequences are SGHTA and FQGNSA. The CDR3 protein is CASSPQGGQETQYF. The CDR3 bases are TGTGCCAGCAGCCCACAGGGGGGTCAGGAGACCCAGTACTTC.

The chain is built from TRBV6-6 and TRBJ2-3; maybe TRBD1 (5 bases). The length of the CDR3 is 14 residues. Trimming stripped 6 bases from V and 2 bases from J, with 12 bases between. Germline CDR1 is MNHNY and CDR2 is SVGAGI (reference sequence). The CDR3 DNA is TGTGCCAGCAGCATCACAGGAAACACAGATACGCAGTATTTT. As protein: CASSITGNTDTQYF.

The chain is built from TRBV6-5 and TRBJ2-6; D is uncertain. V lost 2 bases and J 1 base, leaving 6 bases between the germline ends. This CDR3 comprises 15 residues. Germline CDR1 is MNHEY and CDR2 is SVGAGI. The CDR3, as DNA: TGTGCCAGCAGTTACATAGATTCTGGGGCCAACGTCCTGACTTTC. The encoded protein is CASSYIDSGANVLTF.

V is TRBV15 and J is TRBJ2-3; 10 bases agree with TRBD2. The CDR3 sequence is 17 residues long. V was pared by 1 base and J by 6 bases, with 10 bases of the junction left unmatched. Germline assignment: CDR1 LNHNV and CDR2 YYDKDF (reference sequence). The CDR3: CATSRGVSGGAEDTQYF. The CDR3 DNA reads TGTGCCACCAGCAGAGGGGTCAGCGGGGGGGCTGAGGATACGCAGTATTTT.

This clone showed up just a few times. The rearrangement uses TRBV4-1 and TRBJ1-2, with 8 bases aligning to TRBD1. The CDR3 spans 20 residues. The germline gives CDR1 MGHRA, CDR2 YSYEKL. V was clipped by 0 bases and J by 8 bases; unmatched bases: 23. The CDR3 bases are TGCGCCAGCAGCCAAGATCAGGTAAGCAGGGGGCGCCCCCTATGGCAGGGCTACACCTTC. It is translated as CASSQDQVSRGRPLWQGYTF.

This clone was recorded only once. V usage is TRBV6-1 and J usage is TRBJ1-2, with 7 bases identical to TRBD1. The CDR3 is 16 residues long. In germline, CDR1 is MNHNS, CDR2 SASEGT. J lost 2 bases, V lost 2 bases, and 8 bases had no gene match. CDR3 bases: TGTGCCAGCAGTGAACCTTCGACAGGGAAAAACTATGGCTACACCTTC. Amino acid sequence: CASSEPSTGKNYGYTF.